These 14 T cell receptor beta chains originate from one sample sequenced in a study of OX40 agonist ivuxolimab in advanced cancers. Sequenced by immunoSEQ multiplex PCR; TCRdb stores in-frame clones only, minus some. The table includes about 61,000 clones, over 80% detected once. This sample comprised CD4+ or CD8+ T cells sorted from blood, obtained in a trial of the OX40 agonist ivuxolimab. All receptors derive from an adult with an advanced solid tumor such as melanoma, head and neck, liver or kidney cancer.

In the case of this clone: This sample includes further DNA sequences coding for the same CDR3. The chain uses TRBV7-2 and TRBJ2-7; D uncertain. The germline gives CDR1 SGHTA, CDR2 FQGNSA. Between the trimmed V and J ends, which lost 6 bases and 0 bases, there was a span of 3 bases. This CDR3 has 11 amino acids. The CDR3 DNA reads TGTGCCAGCAGTATCTCCTACGAGCAGTACTTC. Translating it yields CASSISYEQYF.

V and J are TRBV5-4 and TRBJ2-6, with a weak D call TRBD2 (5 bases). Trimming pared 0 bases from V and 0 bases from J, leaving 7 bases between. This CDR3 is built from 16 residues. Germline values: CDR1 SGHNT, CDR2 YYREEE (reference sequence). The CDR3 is CASSLGGPSGANVLTF. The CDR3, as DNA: TGTGCCAGCAGCTTGGGCGGGCCCTCTGGGGCCAACGTCCTGACTTTC.

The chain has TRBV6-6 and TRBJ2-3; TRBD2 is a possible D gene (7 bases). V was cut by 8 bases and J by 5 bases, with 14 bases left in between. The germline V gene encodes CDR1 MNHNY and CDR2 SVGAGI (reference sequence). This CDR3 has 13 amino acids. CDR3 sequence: CASGGANIDTQYF. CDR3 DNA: TGTGCCAGCGGGGGGGCCAATATAGATACGCAGTATTTT.

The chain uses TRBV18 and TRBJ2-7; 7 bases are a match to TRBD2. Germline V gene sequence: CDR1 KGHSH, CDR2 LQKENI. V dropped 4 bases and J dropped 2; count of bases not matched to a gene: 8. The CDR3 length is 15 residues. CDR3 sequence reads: CASSLHSGTTYEQYF. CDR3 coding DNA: TGTGCCAGCTCACTACACTCCGGGACTACCTACGAGCAGTACTTC.

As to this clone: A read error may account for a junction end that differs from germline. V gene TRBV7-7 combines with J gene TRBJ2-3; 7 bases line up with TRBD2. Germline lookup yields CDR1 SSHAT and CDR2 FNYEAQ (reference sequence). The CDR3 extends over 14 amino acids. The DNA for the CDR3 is TGTGCTAGCAGCTTTGGGAGGGGCACAGATACGCAGTATTTT. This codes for CASSFGRGTDTQYF.

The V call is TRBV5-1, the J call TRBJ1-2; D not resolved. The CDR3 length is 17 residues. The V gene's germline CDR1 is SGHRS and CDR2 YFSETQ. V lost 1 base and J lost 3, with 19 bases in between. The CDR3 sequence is CASSLYLGVDDDYGYTF. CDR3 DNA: TGCGCCAGCAGCTTGTACCTCGGGGTCGACGACGACTATGGCTACACCTTC.

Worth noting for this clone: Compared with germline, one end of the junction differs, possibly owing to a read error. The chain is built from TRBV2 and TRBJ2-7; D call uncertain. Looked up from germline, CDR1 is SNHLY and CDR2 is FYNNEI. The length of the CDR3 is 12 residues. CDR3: CVSMWVQDEQYF. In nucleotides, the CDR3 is TGTGTCAGCATGTGGGTCCAGGACGAGCAGTACTTC.

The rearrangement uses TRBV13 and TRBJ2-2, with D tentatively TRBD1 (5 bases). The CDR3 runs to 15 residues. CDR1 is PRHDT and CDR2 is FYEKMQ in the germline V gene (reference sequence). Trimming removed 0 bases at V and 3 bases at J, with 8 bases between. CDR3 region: CASSLGGLDTGELFF. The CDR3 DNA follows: TGTGCCAGCAGCTTAGGGGGGCTCGACACCGGGGAGCTGTTTTTT.

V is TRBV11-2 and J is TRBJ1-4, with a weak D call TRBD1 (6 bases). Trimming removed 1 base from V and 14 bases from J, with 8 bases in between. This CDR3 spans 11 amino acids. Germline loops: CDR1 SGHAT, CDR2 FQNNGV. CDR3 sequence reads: CASSLGGGLFF. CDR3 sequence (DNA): TGTGCCAGCAGCTTAGGCGGGGGCCTGTTTTTT.

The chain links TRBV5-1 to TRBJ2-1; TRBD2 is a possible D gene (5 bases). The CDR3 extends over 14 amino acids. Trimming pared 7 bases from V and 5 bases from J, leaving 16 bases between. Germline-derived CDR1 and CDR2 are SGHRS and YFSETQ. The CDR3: CASRDSVTDNEQFF. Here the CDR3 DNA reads TGCGCCAGCCGTGATAGCGTTACGGACAATGAGCAGTTCTTC.

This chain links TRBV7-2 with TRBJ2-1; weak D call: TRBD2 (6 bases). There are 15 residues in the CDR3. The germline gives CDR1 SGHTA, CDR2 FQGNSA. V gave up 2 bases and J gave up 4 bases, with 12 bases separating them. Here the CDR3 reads CASSLQAGLYNEQFF. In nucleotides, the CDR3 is TGTGCCAGCAGCTTACAAGCGGGTTTGTACAATGAGCAGTTCTTC.

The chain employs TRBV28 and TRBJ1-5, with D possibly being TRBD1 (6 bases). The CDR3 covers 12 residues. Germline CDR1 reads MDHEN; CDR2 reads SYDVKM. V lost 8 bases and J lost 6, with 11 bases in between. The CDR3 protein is CASGLGGQPQHF. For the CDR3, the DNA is TGTGCCAGCGGGCTAGGGGGTCAGCCCCAGCATTTT.

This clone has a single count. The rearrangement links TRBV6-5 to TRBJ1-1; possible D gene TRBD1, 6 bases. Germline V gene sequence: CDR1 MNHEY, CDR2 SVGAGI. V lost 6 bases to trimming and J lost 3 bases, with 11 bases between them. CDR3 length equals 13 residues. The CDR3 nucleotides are TGTGCCAGCAGCTCTAGGACAGACACTGAAGCTTTCTTT. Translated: CASSSRTDTEAFF.

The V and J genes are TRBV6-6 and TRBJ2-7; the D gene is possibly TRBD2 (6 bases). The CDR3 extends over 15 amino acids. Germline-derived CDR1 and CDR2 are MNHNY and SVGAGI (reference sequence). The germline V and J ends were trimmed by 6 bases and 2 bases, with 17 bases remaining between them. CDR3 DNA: TGTGCCAGCAGCCAACCGGCGGGGCTGGCCTACGAGCAGTACTTC. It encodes CASSQPAGLAYEQYF.